A selection of T cell receptor beta chains follows, all from one sample in a study of blood T cell repertoires in COVID-19. Sequencing used immunoSEQ multiplex PCR; TCRdb keeps in-frame clones, though not all of them. This repertoire shows around 210,000 clones, 70% to 90% found once; its top ten account for over 15%. Sequenced sample: peripheral blood. These receptors were obtained from a man in his forties or fifties with COVID-19, enrolled during active disease. Each CDR3 is given with its conserved first and last residue. The D gene is left open where the match is weak. Size is omitted from some rows. Given values are once, few, many or a class for expanded clones.

j_call: TRBJ1-1; cdr3_length: 15; d_call: -; v_call: TRBV4-2; clone_size: -; cdr3_aa: CASSHLPPEDTEAFF; cdr3_nt: TGTGCCAGCAGCCACCTCCCCCCGGAGGACACTGAAGCTTTCTTT
j_call: TRBJ2-1; cdr3_length: 13; d_call: -; v_call: TRBV12-3/TRBV12-4; clone_size: -; cdr3_aa: CASSFLAQGEQFF; cdr3_nt: TGTGCCAGCAGTTTCCTAGCCCAGGGGGAGCAGTTCTTC
j_call: TRBJ1-2; cdr3_length: 16; d_call: TRBD1; v_call: TRBV28; clone_size: -; cdr3_aa: CASREYRGRGVYGYTF; cdr3_nt: TGTGCCAGCAGGGAATACAGGGGGCGCGGTGTCTATGGCTACACCTTC
j_call: TRBJ2-2; cdr3_length: 15; d_call: TRBD2; v_call: TRBV6-2/TRBV6-3; clone_size: -; cdr3_aa: CASSSLAGRTGELFF; cdr3_nt: TGTGCCAGCAGTTCCCTAGCGGGTCGAACCGGGGAGCTGTTTTTT
j_call: TRBJ2-7; cdr3_length: 14; d_call: TRBD1; v_call: TRBV19; clone_size: -; cdr3_aa: CASSLRTGGVEQYF; cdr3_nt: TGTGCCAGTAGCCTCCGGACAGGGGGCGTCGAGCAGTACTTC
j_call: TRBJ1-1; cdr3_length: 13; d_call: TRBD1; v_call: TRBV29-1; clone_size: -; cdr3_aa: CSVVGTANTEAFF; cdr3_nt: TGCAGCGTTGTCGGGACAGCGAACACTGAAGCTTTCTTT
j_call: TRBJ1-5; cdr3_length: 14; d_call: TRBD1; v_call: TRBV27; clone_size: -; cdr3_aa: CASSWTGGGQPQHF; cdr3_nt: TGTGCCAGCAGTTGGACAGGGGGCGGTCAGCCCCAGCATTTT
j_call: TRBJ2-1; cdr3_length: 10; d_call: -; v_call: TRBV7-9; clone_size: -; cdr3_aa: CASSQNKQFF; cdr3_nt: TGTGCCAGCAGCCAAAACAAGCAGTTCTTC
j_call: TRBJ2-7; cdr3_length: 16; d_call: TRBD1; v_call: TRBV29-1; clone_size: -; cdr3_aa: CSVERTGEGIGYEQYF; cdr3_nt: TGCAGCGTTGAAAGGACAGGGGAAGGGATAGGTTACGAGCAGTACTTC
j_call: TRBJ2-5; cdr3_length: 17; d_call: TRBD2; v_call: TRBV2; clone_size: -; cdr3_aa: CASRMGRGEVGAETQYF; cdr3_nt: TGTGCCAGCAGGATGGGCCGGGGGGAGGTCGGAGCGGAGACCCAGTACTTC
j_call: TRBJ2-4; cdr3_length: 14; d_call: -; v_call: TRBV24-1; clone_size: -; cdr3_aa: CATSARDFKNIQYF; cdr3_nt: TGTGCCACCAGTGCTAGGGACTTCAAAAACATTCAGTACTTC
j_call: TRBJ1-2; cdr3_length: 13; d_call: -; v_call: TRBV4-3; clone_size: -; cdr3_aa: CASSRDSNYGYTF; cdr3_nt: TGCGCCAGCAGCCGCGACAGCAACTATGGCTACACCTTC
j_call: TRBJ1-1; cdr3_length: 15; d_call: TRBD1; v_call: TRBV7-3; clone_size: -; cdr3_aa: CASSQAGTGNTEAFF; cdr3_nt: TGTGCCAGCAGCCAGGCCGGGACAGGGAACACTGAAGCTTTCTTT
j_call: TRBJ2-4; cdr3_length: 14; d_call: TRBD2; v_call: TRBV30; clone_size: -; cdr3_aa: CAWGIAGFKNIQYF; cdr3_nt: TGTGCCTGGGGTATAGCGGGGTTCAAAAACATTCAGTACTTC
j_call: TRBJ1-3; cdr3_length: 15; d_call: -; v_call: TRBV6-6; clone_size: -; cdr3_aa: CASSYSAVSGNTIYF; cdr3_nt: TGTGCCAGCAGTTACTCGGCAGTCTCTGGAAACACCATATATTTT
j_call: TRBJ2-7; cdr3_length: 16; d_call: -; v_call: TRBV6-5; clone_size: -; cdr3_aa: CASSYSMGGGSYEQYF; cdr3_nt: TGTGCCAGCAGTTACTCGATGGGGGGTGGATCCTACGAGCAGTACTTC
j_call: TRBJ2-7; cdr3_length: 12; d_call: TRBD1; v_call: TRBV2; clone_size: -; cdr3_aa: CASTGDGYEQYF; cdr3_nt: TGTGCTTCGACAGGGGATGGGTACGAGCAGTACTTC
j_call: TRBJ2-1; cdr3_length: 13; d_call: -; v_call: TRBV29-1; clone_size: -; cdr3_aa: CSVGSQSFNEQFF; cdr3_nt: TGCAGCGTTGGTTCCCAGTCTTTCAATGAGCAGTTCTTC
j_call: TRBJ1-5; cdr3_length: 15; d_call: -; v_call: TRBV6-2/TRBV6-3; clone_size: -; cdr3_aa: CASSTRQDGNQPQHF; cdr3_nt: TGTGCCAGCAGTACACGACAGGACGGCAATCAGCCCCAGCATTTT
j_call: TRBJ1-5; cdr3_length: 13; d_call: -; v_call: TRBV27; clone_size: once; cdr3_aa: CASSRLQGQPQHF; cdr3_nt: TGTGCCAGCAGCCGCCTCCAGGGTCAGCCCCAGCATTTT
j_call: TRBJ2-3; cdr3_length: 19; d_call: -; v_call: TRBV27; clone_size: -; cdr3_aa: CASTPISRLKLSAADTQYF; cdr3_nt: TGTGCCAGCACCCCAATTAGCCGGCTCAAATTGTCCGCGGCAGATACGCAGTATTTT